This T cell receptor (beta chain) was observed in a study of blood T cells in healthy people across ages (dated by TCRdb to between 2014 and 2017). Regarding the research as a whole: In model experiments, template switching captured about one uniquely barcoded TCR beta cDNA molecule for every two T cells. The donors were split into four age groups: young (average around 15 years), middle-aged (about 40), aged (over 55) and long-lived (roughly 88). To avoid experimental bias, donors of different ages were randomly spread across the sequencing lanes. For two donors (one aged 18 to 29 and one aged 80 or older), the study analyzed two additional independent replicas of 1 million unique cDNA reads from the same blood draw. The study measured age-related changes in TCR beta repertoire diversity using deep sequencing normalized with unique cDNA molecular identifiers.

What the authors observed across the whole study: Donor CMV infection status was unknown, potentially confounding age-related changes in expanded clonotypes. Observed TCR beta diversity per million T cells fell roughly linearly with age, and a significant reduction was already apparent by age around 39. Estimates of total diversity from one million sequenced T cells were regarded as lower bounds and underestimates. The long-lived group showed more naive CD4+ T cells, fewer expanded clones and increased TCR diversity than the aged group, suggesting age selection. Bulk unsorted PBMC profiling prevented conclusive comparison of naive and antigen-experienced compartments. The percentage of naive T cells measured by flow cytometry correlated strongly with observed TCR beta diversity.

From its cysteine to its phenylalanine, the CDR3 spans 12 amino acids. Only CDR3 DNA is held: 36 bases, read in frame from base 1. The germline V and J ends show losses of 3 bases and 6 bases respectively, and no gene match explains 4 bases of the junction. CDR1 DFQATT and CDR2 SNEGSKA are derived from the germline V gene (reference sequence). Libraries were prepared through 5' RACE. These reads were obtained on an Illumina HiSeq 2500. The second PCR ran for about 6 to 11 cycles and used a J-beta primer mix along with a sample-barcoded 5' primer. Each TCR beta cDNA molecule received a unique molecular identifier from a template-switch 5' adaptor carrying 12 random nucleotides. Each sample yielded at least 3 million CDR3-containing paired-end reads. First-strand cDNA synthesis was performed from all RNA using the Mint cDNA synthesis kit, with priming by a TRBC-specific oligonucleotide. Following uracil-DNA glycosylase treatment, a first 18-cycle PCR with universal primers M1SS and BC2_uni_R was performed on all cDNA. In the original analysis: For normalization, 1 million high-quality reads were randomly selected from each sample, with every read carrying a distinct molecular identifier. Reads sharing molecular identifiers were discarded rather than binned into consensus sequences. MiTCR, run with a Q25 quality threshold and the strictest error-elimination algorithm, handled CDR3 identification, clonotype clustering and error correction. A nonparametric unseen species model using Euler transformation provided a lower-bound estimate of total TCR beta diversity. TCRdb's own reprocessing of the public reads used fastp at Q25 and MiXCR and kept productive beta chains. Here each entry gathers all rows of one CDR3 protein and keeps the most common genes and DNA. For this entry, the V and J calls and clone size follow TCRdb and not the study's own pipeline. The sample table records hundreds of thousands of distinct CDR3 sequences; nearly 60% of these occur just once. The ten largest clones capture roughly 20% of the sample.

Donors were a few dozen systemically healthy Caucasian individuals from Russia aged roughly 6 to 100 years. Each donor gave around 9.5 milliliters of peripheral blood, collected into EDTA-treated Vacutainer tubes. Ficoll-Paque density-gradient centrifugation was used to isolate PBMCs, with at least 6.5 million per sample. Total RNA, at least 6 micrograms per sample, was extracted from PBMCs with Trizol reagent. For every donor, flow cytometry on a PBMC aliquot measured the percentage of naive CD45RAhigh/CD27high T cells. Concerning this clonotype: The specificity of this receptor is unknown. Within one base of it there is no much larger clone, and no base qualities were kept.

The chain is made from TRBV20-1 and TRBJ1-1; 7 central bases correspond to TRBD1. The clonotype originates from a young man in good health. Sequencing input: blood. The CDR3 has the sequence CSASDRDPEAFF. The DNA is TGCAGTGCTAGCGACAGGGACCCTGAAGCTTTCTTT.